This T cell receptor (beta chain) was captured in a study of blood T cell repertoires in COVID-19. As for the study in general: Italy, Spain and the United States were the sources of the convalescent and acute COVID-19 samples. PBMCs, B-cell-depleted T cells, or T cells were the source of the cDNA or gDNA that made up the material.

Source study methods: Amplification with reference gene primers provided the estimates of nucleated cell counts. Only in-frame clones appear in the TCRdb table, and some are missing; sequencing was by immunoSEQ multiplex PCR. V, J and clone size are those of that table, while D and trimming were read from the DNA. Seen here are 65,000 to 95,000 clones, over 70% observed once, and the top ten hold 15%. The CDR3 loop spans 16 amino acids. V lost 4 bases to trimming and J lost 4 bases; unmatched junction nucleotides: 8. The V gene's germline CDR1 is SGHRS and CDR2 YFSETQ. The V call is TRBV5-1, the J call TRBJ1-4; 9 nucleotides agree with TRBD1. The TCR originated in a human donor in a cohort sampled during active COVID-19. Sequenced: peripheral blood. The CDR3 DNA sequence: TGCGCCAGCAGCCGGGGACAGGGATGGAGTAATGAAAAACTGTTTTTT. Its translation is CASSRGQGWSNEKLFF.